The sequence of this T cell receptor beta chain was determined in a study of cytomegalovirus exposure and HLA in healthy donors. Background on the study: Some 85 million unique TCRs, all from HLA-typed donors, were included in an early release of the data.

Between the trimmed V and J ends, which lost 7 bases and 6 bases, there was a span of 14 bases. CDR1 and CDR2 (germline): SGHRS, YFSETQ. This CDR3 is built from 13 residues. The PCR was carried out with 60 Vbeta primers and 13 Jbeta primers. Assay used: immunoSEQ multiplex PCR; TCRdb lists only in-frame clones, some missing. The sample has about 130,000 clones, over 60% seen once. Details on this clone: No antigen is known for it.

Study-wide findings and caveats: Later analysis demonstrated an association between a missense DCLRE1C variant and TCR beta V- and J-gene trimming.

The origin of this receptor is a man between 60 and 70 years old in good health and CMV-seropositive. Sequencing was performed on PBMCs. The chain carries TRBV5-1 and TRBJ1-5; unclear D gene. CDR3 in amino acids: CASGQRGSQPQHF. The CDR3 DNA follows: TGCGCCAGCGGTCAACGGGGTAGTCAGCCCCAGCATTTT.